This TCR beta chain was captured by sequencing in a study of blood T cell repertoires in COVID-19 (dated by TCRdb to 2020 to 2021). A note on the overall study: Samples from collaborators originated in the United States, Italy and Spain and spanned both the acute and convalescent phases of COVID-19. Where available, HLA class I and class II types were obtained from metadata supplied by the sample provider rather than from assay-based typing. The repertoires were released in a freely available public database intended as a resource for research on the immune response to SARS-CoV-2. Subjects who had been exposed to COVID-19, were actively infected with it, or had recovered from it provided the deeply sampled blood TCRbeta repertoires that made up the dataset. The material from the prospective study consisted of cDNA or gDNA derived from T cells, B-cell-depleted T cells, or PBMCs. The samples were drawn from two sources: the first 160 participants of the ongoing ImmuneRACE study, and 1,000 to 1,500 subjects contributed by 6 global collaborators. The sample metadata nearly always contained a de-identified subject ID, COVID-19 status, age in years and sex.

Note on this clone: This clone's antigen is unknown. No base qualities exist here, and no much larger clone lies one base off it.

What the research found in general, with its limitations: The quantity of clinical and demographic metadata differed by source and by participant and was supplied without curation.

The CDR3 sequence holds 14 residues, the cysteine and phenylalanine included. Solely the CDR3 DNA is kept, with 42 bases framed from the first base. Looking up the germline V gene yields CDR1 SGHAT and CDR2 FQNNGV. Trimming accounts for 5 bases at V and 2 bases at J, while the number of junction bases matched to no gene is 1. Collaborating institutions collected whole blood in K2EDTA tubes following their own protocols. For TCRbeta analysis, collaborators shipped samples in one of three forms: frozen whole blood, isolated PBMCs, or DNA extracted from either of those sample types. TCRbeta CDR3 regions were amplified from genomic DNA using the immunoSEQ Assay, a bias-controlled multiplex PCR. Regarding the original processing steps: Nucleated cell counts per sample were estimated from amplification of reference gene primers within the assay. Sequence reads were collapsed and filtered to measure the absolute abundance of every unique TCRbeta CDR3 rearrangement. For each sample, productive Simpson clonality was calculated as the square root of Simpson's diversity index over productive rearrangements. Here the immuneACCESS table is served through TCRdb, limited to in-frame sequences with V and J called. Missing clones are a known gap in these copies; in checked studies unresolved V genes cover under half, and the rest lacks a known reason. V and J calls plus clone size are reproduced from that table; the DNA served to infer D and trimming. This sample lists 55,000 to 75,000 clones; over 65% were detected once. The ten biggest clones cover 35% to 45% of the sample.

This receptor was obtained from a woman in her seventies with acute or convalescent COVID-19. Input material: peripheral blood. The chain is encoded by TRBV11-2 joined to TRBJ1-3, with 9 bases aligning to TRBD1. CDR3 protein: CASSTGGAGNTIYF. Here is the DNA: TGTGCCAGCAGCACAGGGGGCGCTGGAAACACCATATATTTT.